The 9 T cell receptor beta chains reported below all come from one sample, sequenced in a study of human T cells and chemical hapten exposure. TCRdb ran MiXCR on the RACE reads and lists one entry per CDR3 protein. The sample carries 45,000 to 70,000 distinct CDR3 sequences, about 9.3% recorded once. This sample's time point: patch test 1, 2 weeks after DPC sensitization. Treatment given: therapeutic diphenylcyclopropenone sensitization with weekly scalp DPC. The sample consisted of whole blood, taken in connection with sensitization to the hapten diphenylcyclopropenone (DPC). Receptors were obtained from a woman between 40 and 55 years old with alopecia areata. Some clones in this sample may be carry-over from other donors' samples.

This clonotype was recorded at least ten times. CDR3 sequence reads: CASSYKGRIDTDTQYF. CDR3 DNA sequence: TGTGCCAGCAGTTATAAGGGGCGCATCGATACAGATACGCAGTATTTT. The chain couples TRBV6-2 or TRBV6-3 to TRBJ2-3; D is possibly TRBD1 (5 bases). Trimming left V 3 bases short and J 3 bases short, with 16 bases between. Germline V gives CDR1 MNHEY, CDR2 SVGEGT. The CDR3 spans 16 residues.

This clonotype has at least ten counts. The chain has TRBV12-3 or TRBV12-4 and TRBJ1-5; D ambiguous. This CDR3 has 13 amino acids. With 6 bases removed from V and 7 bases from J, the gap between germline ends came to 13 bases. CDR3 residues: CASSPAFDQPQHF. DNA for the CDR3: TGTGCCAGCAGCCCCGCATTCGACCAGCCCCAGCATTTT.

This clonotype was recorded at least ten times. The rearrangement joins TRBV29-1 to TRBJ2-5; D unresolved. Germline CDR1 reads SQVTM; CDR2 reads ANQGSEA. There are 12 residues in the CDR3. Trimming removed 7 bases from V and 2 bases from J, with 11 bases in between. CDR3 DNA sequence: TGCAGCGGCTGGGCGTTACAAGAGACCCAGTACTTC. Translating gives CSGWALQETQYF.

The chain is built from TRBV3-1 and TRBJ1-1; D remains unclear. Per the germline V gene, CDR1 is LGHDT and CDR2 is YNNKEL (reference sequence). The CDR3 extends over 11 amino acids. V was trimmed by 4 bases and J by 8 bases, leaving 8 bases between them. CDR3 protein: CASSRWSEAFF. In DNA form, the CDR3 reads TGTGCCAGCAGCCGTTGGTCCGAAGCTTTCTTT.

This clonotype was seen repeatedly, ten times or more. The rearrangement links TRBV7-3 to TRBJ1-1; 7 bases line up with TRBD1. The CDR3 length is 14 residues. The germline CDR1 and CDR2 sequences are SGHTA and FQGTGA. The J segment lost 3 bases and the V segment lost 4 bases, leaving 5 bases of the junction unmatched. In DNA form, the CDR3 reads TGTGCCAGCAGCTCCAGGGGGGGTGACACTGAAGCTTTCTTT. This translates into CASSSRGGDTEAFF. The full variable domain, completed using reference TRBV7-3 and TRBJ1-1, is GAGVSQTPSNKVTEKGKYVELRCDPISGHTALYWYRQSLGQGPEFLIYFQGTGAADDSGLPNDRFFAVRPEGSVSTLKIQRTERGDSAVYLCASSSRGGDTEAFFGQGTRLTVV.

The table lists this clonotype with many counts. The chain is built from TRBV4-3 and TRBJ2-1, with 7 bases matching TRBD1. CDR1 and CDR2 from the germline V gene are LGHNA and YSLEER. There are 16 residues in the CDR3. Losses at the gene ends were 0 bases for V and 3 bases for J; bases not matched to a gene: 5. The CDR3 loop reads CASSQDKGGVYNEQFF. DNA for the CDR3: TGCGCCAGCAGCCAAGATAAAGGGGGCGTCTACAATGAGCAGTTCTTC.

This clonotype has at least ten counts. The chain is built from TRBV7-9 and TRBJ2-3, with a possible D match to TRBD2 (6 bases). V was trimmed by 9 bases and J by 4 bases, leaving 17 bases between them. The CDR3 is made up of 14 amino acids. Germline-derived CDR1 and CDR2 are SEHNR and FQNEAQ (reference sequence). DNA of the CDR3: TGTGCCAGTTTTGGCGGGGCATCCCCAGATACGCAGTATTTT. Translation: CASFGGASPDTQYF.

This clonotype was seen more than once but under ten times. This chain uses TRBV5-1 with TRBJ2-3; 7 nucleotides line up with TRBD1. CDR1 and CDR2 (germline): SGHRS, YFSETQ. The CDR3 runs to 15 residues. Trimming removed 2 bases from V and 4 bases from J; junction bases left unmatched: 7. This CDR3 reads CASSLQGNNADTQYF. DNA of the CDR3: TGCGCCAGCAGCTTACAGGGGAATAACGCAGATACGCAGTATTTT.

The chain has TRBV20-1 and TRBJ1-3, with 7 bases matching TRBD1. The CDR3 consists of 14 residues. Trimming at V came to 3 bases and at J to 4 bases, leaving 6 bases not matched to a gene. Germline V CDR1 and CDR2: DFQATT, SNEGSKA (reference sequence). The CDR3 region has the DNA TGCAGTGCTAGGCAGGGGGTAGTAGGAAACACCATATATTTT. Translating it yields CSARQGVVGNTIYF.